What follows is one T cell receptor beta chain and its context. Its antigen is still unknown. The time point was: newly diagnosed, previously untreated cHL patient sample. PBMCs from patients with newly diagnosed, untreated classical Hodgkin lymphoma served as a comparison group for the relapsed/refractory trial patients. This sample was included in a study of PD-1 blockade in classical Hodgkin lymphoma. General study findings and limits: Before treatment, TCR diversity in newly diagnosed patients was reportedly lower than in healthy donors.

Profiled with immunoSEQ multiplex PCR; TCRdb holds only in-frame clones, not every one. The sample holds roughly 70,000 clones; 85% to 95% are singletons and the top ten take roughly 2.6%. The CDR3 extends over 15 amino acids. Germline CDR1 is SGHRS and CDR2 is YFSETQ. The V gene end was trimmed by 4 bases and the J gene end by 3 bases; junction bases not matched to a gene: 4. The sequence derives from a human donor with classical Hodgkin lymphoma. The chain joins TRBV5-1 to TRBJ1-4, with TRBD1 matching over 9 bases. Sequencing used peripheral blood mononuclear cells (PBMCs). CDR3 nucleotide sequence: TGCGCCAGCAGCGCGGGACAGGGTGCTAATGAAAAACTGTTTTTT. This codes for CASSAGQGANEKLFF.